This T cell receptor beta chain was recovered during a study of T cells in women clearing cervical HPV infection. Overall study: Donors had HPV16-related CIN3 or worse; 2 had invasive cancer.

The CDR3 is 17 residues long. The V gene's germline CDR1 is SGHTA and CDR2 FQGTGA. immunoSEQ multiplex PCR used an average of 1200 ng genomic DNA. The data were produced by immunoSEQ multiplex PCR, yet TCRdb's version contains in-frame clones alone and is incomplete. Its table lists roughly 30,000 clones. As to this clone: One junction end does not reproduce the germline sequence, and a read error may be involved. Read coverage stops 3 residues before the CDR3 terminus; the germline J gene supplies the remainder.

All donors had a single incident cervical HPV16 infection, not prevalent. This sequence joins TRBV7-3 and TRBJ1-1; TRBD1 might be the D (5 bases). The receptor comes from a woman aged 18 to 69 with a cervical HPV16 infection that either progressed to CIN3+ or cleared (not recorded which). The sequencing input was blood buffy coat. The CDR3: CASSPYIGGGGHTKAFF. The covered CDR3 bases are TGTGCCAGCAGCCCTTATATTGGAGGCGGTGGACACACTAAA.